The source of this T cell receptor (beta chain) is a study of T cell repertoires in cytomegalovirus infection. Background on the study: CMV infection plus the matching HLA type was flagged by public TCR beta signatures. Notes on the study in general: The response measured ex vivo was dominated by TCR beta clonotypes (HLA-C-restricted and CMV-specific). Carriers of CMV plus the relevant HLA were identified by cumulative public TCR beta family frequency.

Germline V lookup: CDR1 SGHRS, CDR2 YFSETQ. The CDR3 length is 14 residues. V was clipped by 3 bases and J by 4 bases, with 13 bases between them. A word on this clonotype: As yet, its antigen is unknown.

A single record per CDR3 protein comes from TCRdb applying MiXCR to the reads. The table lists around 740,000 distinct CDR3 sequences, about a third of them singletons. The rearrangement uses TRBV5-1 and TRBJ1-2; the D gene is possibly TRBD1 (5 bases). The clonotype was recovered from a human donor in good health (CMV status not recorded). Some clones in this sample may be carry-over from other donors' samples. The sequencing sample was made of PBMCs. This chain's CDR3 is CASSSADSTYGYTF. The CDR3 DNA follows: TGCGCCAGCAGCTCGGCAGACAGTACCTATGGCTACACCTTC.